This note documents a single T cell receptor (beta chain) sequence. Antigen unknown. The germline CDR1 and CDR2 sequences are SEHNR and FQNEAQ (reference sequence). V lost 4 bases, J lost 12 bases, and 22 bases lay in between. This CDR3 has 15 residues. The data were taken from a study of post-analysis software for immune sequencing data. Every TCR beta cDNA library bore unique molecular identifiers. One entry per CDR3 protein results from TCRdb running MiXCR on the PCR reads. The repertoire has hundreds of thousands of distinct CDR3 sequences, about 50% of them found once; the top ten carry approximately 4.3%. Regarding the study as a whole: With TRBV5-6, TRBV5-1 and TRBV20-1 included, about five TRBV segments were more frequent in patients than in controls.

This chain connects TRBV7-9 to TRBJ2-4; tentative D call: TRBD2 (5 bases). This receptor was obtained from a girl aged 10-17 years with multiple sclerosis. The sample comprised blood. Here the CDR3 DNA reads TGTGCCAGCAGCTCCCCACCGGGATCCAGAGTTCATCAGTACTTC. As protein: CASSSPPGSRVHQYF.